The sequence of this T cell receptor beta chain was determined in a study of graft-versus-host responses after intestinal transplantation. Points from the study as a whole: Investigators detected GvH clones in recipient marrow, with some emerging earlier in ileum or blood. Peak GvH clone levels in circulation were associated with early post-transplant HvG declines.

By frequency in the sample, this clone is medium-sized. Irradiated, violet-dye-labeled stimulator cells, roughly 200,000 in number, were plated with roughly 200,000 CFSE-labeled responder cells. CFSE-low proliferating responders, CD3+CD4+ and CD3+CD8+, were sorted post-reaction. The table came from immunoSEQ multiplex PCR; TCRdb's copy has only in-frame clones and leaves some out. The data hold about 9,700 clones, with 31% observed a single time. Sequencing was performed on alloreactive CD4+ T cells from a mixed lymphocyte reaction culture, taken before transplantation. Specified subset: CFSE-low proliferating T cells sorted from roughly 6-day pre-transplant mixed lymphocyte reaction (GvH or HvG direction). The sequence derives from a human patient who was an organ donor for intestinal transplantation.

The CDR3 sequence: CASSYSASYEQYF. CDR3 nucleotide sequence: TGTGCCAGCAGCTACAGCGCTTCCTACGAGCAGTACTTC. The V gene is TRBV28, the J gene TRBJ2-7; unclear D gene. Per the germline V gene, CDR1 is MDHEN and CDR2 is SYDVKM. V was trimmed by 6 bases and J by 1 base, leaving 10 bases between them. The CDR3 spans 13 residues.